This is a list of T cell receptor beta chains from one sample in a study of T cell responses to AZD1222 COVID-19 vaccine. Clones were read by immunoSEQ multiplex PCR, and TCRdb kept only the in-frame ones, dropping some. The sample yields 150,000 or so clones, around 93% seen once. The starting material was peripheral blood, obtained on day 0 of AZD1222 vaccination. The receptors here all came from an adult in good health. Each CDR3 is given with its conserved first and last residue. A D gene is named only where the DNA matches it firmly. Expanded clones are given a class, and other clones once, few, many or no size at all.

>.|TRBJ1-2|TRBD1|TRBV6-5
TGTGCCAGCAGGGAGACAGGGACGGTTGGCTACACCTTC
CASRETGTVGYTF
>.|TRBJ2-2|TRBD2|TRBV28
TGTGCCAGCAGTCGGGACTACCTCAACACCGGGGAGCTGTTTTTT
CASSRDYLNTGELFF
>.|TRBJ1-2|.|TRBV6-5
TGTGCCACCGGGGACCTAGCTAACTATGGCTACACCTTC
CATGDLANYGYTF
>few|TRBJ2-4|.|TRBV7-2
TGTGCCAGCAGCTTCCCAGGGTACACAAACATTCAGTACTTC
CASSFPGYTNIQYF
>.|TRBJ1-1|TRBD1|TRBV5-8
TGTGCCAGCAGCCCTGGACAGGGCACTGAAGCTTTCTTT
CASSPGQGTEAFF
>once|TRBJ1-5|TRBD1|TRBV7-2
TGTGCCAGCAGCCCCGGACAGGATCAGCCCCAGCATTTT
CASSPGQDQPQHF
>.|TRBJ1-1|TRBD1|TRBV24-1
TGTGCCACCAGTGACGACAGGGGTGTAGCTTTCTTT
CATSDDRGVAFF
>.|TRBJ1-2|.|TRBV7-9
TGTGCCAGCAGCTACCCGCAGGGACCCTCTAATGGCTACACCTTC
CASSYPQGPSNGYTF
>.|TRBJ1-2|.|TRBV14
TGTGCCAGCAGCCAAGAGGGGAACTATGGCTACACCTTC
CASSQEGNYGYTF
>.|TRBJ2-1|.|TRBV11-3
TGTGCCAGCAGCTTAGACAGATACAATGAGCAGTTCTTC
CASSLDRYNEQFF
>.|TRBJ1-6|.|TRBV30
TGTGCCCGGAGGTGGGACATTAATTCACCCCTCCACTTT
CARRWDINSPLHF
>.|TRBJ1-5|.|TRBV6-5
TGTGCCAGCAGCTTTAGGGGAAATCAGCCCCAGCATTTT
CASSFRGNQPQHF
>.|TRBJ2-5|TRBD2|TRBV9
TGTGCCAGCAGCAGTTCAAGGGCTAGCGGGGAGACCCAGTACTTC
CASSSSRASGETQYF
>.|TRBJ2-5|.|TRBV2
TGTGCCAGCAGAGCGACATCGCAAGAGACCCAGTACTTC
CASRATSQETQYF
>once|TRBJ1-1|.|TRBV18
TGTGCCAGCTCACGCGACAGTAACACTGAAGCTTTCTTT
CASSRDSNTEAFF
>.|TRBJ1-1|.|TRBV5-8
TGTGCCAGCAGCTTGGCCGATAGCACTGAAGCTTTCTTT
CASSLADSTEAFF
>.|TRBJ2-7|.|TRBV11-2
TGTGCCAGCAGCTTAGATAGGAGCTCCTACGAGCAGTACTTC
CASSLDRSSYEQYF
>.|TRBJ2-3|TRBD1|TRBV6-5
TGTGCCAGCAGTTCCCGGAAGGGGGCCAATAGGGATACGCAGTATTTT
CASSSRKGANRDTQYF
>.|TRBJ1-1|.|TRBV27
TGTGCCAGCAGTTTATCTACGGTCGCAGGGACTGAAGCTTTCTTT
CASSLSTVAGTEAFF
>.|TRBJ2-7|.|TRBV5-1
TGCGCCAGCAGCTTGGAGGTCTGGACCTACGAGCAGTACTTC
CASSLEVWTYEQYF
>.|TRBJ2-1|.|TRBV6-5
TGTGCCAGCAGTTACTCGACACTAGTCCGTGAGCAGTTCTTC
CASSYSTLVREQFF
>once|TRBJ1-2|.|TRBV30
TGTGCCTGGAGTTTCGCGGGGGACTATGGCTACACCTTC
CAWSFAGDYGYTF
>.|TRBJ2-2|.|TRBV2
TGTGCCAGCACCCAGGACGGATACACCGGGGAGCTGTTTTTT
CASTQDGYTGELFF
>.|TRBJ1-4|TRBD1|TRBV27
TGTGCCAGCAGCCCAGGGGGGGGGTCAGATGAAAAACTGTTTTTT
CASSPGGGSDEKLFF
>.|TRBJ1-1|.|TRBV5-4
TGTGCCAGCAGCTTGGAGGCAGGAAAAGCTTTCTTT
CASSLEAGKAFF
>.|TRBJ2-5|TRBD1|TRBV9
TGTGCCAGCAGCGCCCAGGGGGCGAGATTGGAGACCCAGTACTTC
CASSAQGARLETQYF
>once|TRBJ1-1|TRBD1|TRBV18
TGTGCCAGCTCACTTCGACAGGGGTCGACTGAAGCTTTCTTT
CASSLRQGSTEAFF
>.|TRBJ1-6|.|TRBV7-2
TGTGCCAGCAGCTTAAGTATGAGGGGAGGGAGATCACCCCTCCACTTT
CASSLSMRGGRSPLHF
>.|TRBJ1-2|TRBD1|TRBV7-2
TGTGCCAGCAGCTTTCAGGGGGAAGGTTCTGGCTACACCTTC
CASSFQGEGSGYTF
>.|TRBJ1-1|.|TRBV30
TGTGCCTGGAGCCGAGAATCAGCGTACACTGAAGCTTTCTTT
CAWSRESAYTEAFF
>.|TRBJ1-3|.|TRBV5-1
TGCGCCAGCAGCGACAACAGCAACTCTGGAAACACCATATATTTT
CASSDNSNSGNTIYF
>.|TRBJ1-2|.|TRBV3-1/TRBV3-2
TGTGCCAGCAGCCCCCAAAGCAGGGGATCTGACCATGGCTACACCTTC
CASSPQSRGSDHGYTF
>.|TRBJ1-2|.|TRBV13
TGTGCCAGCAGCTTAGGAGGATCGATGGATGGCTACACCTTC
CASSLGGSMDGYTF
>few|TRBJ1-2|.|TRBV11-2
TGTGCCAGCAGCTTTGGGGAAGTGCGAGGCTACACCTTC
CASSFGEVRGYTF
>once|TRBJ1-1|.|TRBV5-1
TGCGCCAGCAGCTTGGACAGGGTGAACACTGAAGCTTTCTTT
CASSLDRVNTEAFF
>.|TRBJ1-1|.|TRBV7-6
TGTGCCAGCAGCTTGACACACCTAAACACTGAAGCTTTCTTT
CASSLTHLNTEAFF
>.|TRBJ1-2|TRBD1|TRBV28
TGTGCCACCCACCGACCCGCAGGGGGCTATGGCTACACCTTC
CATHRPAGGYGYTF
>.|TRBJ1-1|.|TRBV4-1
TGCGCCAGCAGCCAAGCCCCGGTAGGGGGATTCGTATCACCTGAAGCTTTCTTT
CASSQAPVGGFVSPEAFF
>.|TRBJ1-5|.|TRBV6-5
TGTGCCAGCAGTTACGGGGGGCTCAATCAGCCCCAGCATTTT
CASSYGGLNQPQHF
>.|TRBJ2-2|TRBD2|TRBV27
TGTGCCAGCACCCATAGGGAGCGGGGGGGCCCCACCGGGGAGCTGTTTTTT
CASTHRERGGPTGELFF
>.|TRBJ2-7|.|TRBV6-5
TGTGCCAGCAGTTATGCTCCAGGCGGGGAGCAGTACTTC
CASSYAPGGEQYF
>.|TRBJ2-1|TRBD1|TRBV7-2
TGTGCCAGCAGGTTGGGACAGGGAGTCTTCAATGAGCAGTTCTTC
CASRLGQGVFNEQFF
>.|TRBJ1-4|TRBD1|TRBV19
TGTGCCAGTAGTCACCAGGGGGCGATTAATGAAAAACTGTTTTTT
CASSHQGAINEKLFF
>once|TRBJ2-1|TRBD1|TRBV5-1
TGCGCCAGCAGTTCCGGGACAGGGAGCTACAATGAGCAGTTCTTC
CASSSGTGSYNEQFF
>.|TRBJ1-4|TRBD1|TRBV5-1
TGCGCCAGCAGCTTGGGACAGGGCGGCCATGAAAAACTGTTTTTT
CASSLGQGGHEKLFF
>.|TRBJ1-2|.|TRBV29-1
TGCAGCGTTGGGCAACAGAACAACTATGGCTACACCTTC
CSVGQQNNYGYTF
>.|TRBJ2-7|.|TRBV27
TGTGCCAGCAGTTTATCGAATGGGGTTGGGGTTGAGCAGTACTTC
CASSLSNGVGVEQYF
>.|TRBJ1-6|.|TRBV10-1
TGCGCCAGCAGCAGATATTGCAGAGATAATTCACCCCTCCACTTT
CASSRYCRDNSPLHF
>.|TRBJ2-3|TRBD1|TRBV27
TGTGCCAGCAGACTTACAGGGGAAGATACGCAGTATTTT
CASRLTGEDTQYF
>.|TRBJ1-5|.|TRBV28
TGTGCCACCCATCGCGGGGGCTATAGCAATCAGCCCCAGCATTTT
CATHRGGYSNQPQHF
>.|TRBJ1-2|.|TRBV7-2
TGTGCCAGCACCCCATCTGGGGGGATAGGCAACTATGGCTACACCTTC
CASTPSGGIGNYGYTF
>.|TRBJ2-1|.|TRBV19
TGTGCCAGTAGTATTTTCAGGTTTGAGCAGTTCTTC
CASSIFRFEQFF
>.|TRBJ1-3|TRBD1|TRBV7-3
TGTGCCAGCAGCTTTTTAATTTCAGGACAGGCGGTCTCTGGAAACACCATATATTTT
CASSFLISGQAVSGNTIYF
>.|TRBJ1-5|.|TRBV6-5
TGTGCCAGCAGTTACTTGGAGGGGGATCGCAATCAGCCCCAGCATTTT
CASSYLEGDRNQPQHF
>.|TRBJ2-1|.|TRBV7-9
TGTGCCAGCAGCTTAGCTGTGGAACACAATGAGCAGTTCTTC
CASSLAVEHNEQFF